Listed below are T cell receptor beta chains from one sample, sequenced in a study of blood T cell repertoires in COVID-19. Data came from immunoSEQ multiplex PCR; TCRdb stores just in-frame clones and leaves some out. Altogether some 250,000 clones are present, around 88% being singletons, with the ten largest covering around 10%. The sample taken for sequencing was PBMCs or T cells enriched from blood (not recorded which). These receptor sequences come from a middle-aged man who had recovered from COVID-19. Both conserved end residues are part of each CDR3. A D gene is named only where the DNA matches it firmly. Not all rows give a size; the values are once, few, many and, for expanded clones, a class.

>NA|NA|TRBV30|TRBJ1-1
CAWSTLRGTEAFF
TGTGCCTGGAGTACCCTCAGGGGCACTGAAGCTTTCTTT
>NA|NA|TRBV28|TRBJ2-2
CASSLGGVRKNTGELFF
TGTGCCAGCAGCTTAGGGGGGGTACGCAAGAACACCGGGGAGCTGTTTTTT
>NA|NA|TRBV5-5|TRBJ1-5
CASSLRGGGSNQPQHF
TGTGCCAGCAGCTTGAGAGGTGGAGGGAGCAATCAGCCCCAGCATTTT
>TRBD1|NA|TRBV30|TRBJ1-5
CAWRGDRGLNQPQHF
TGTGCCTGGAGAGGGGACAGGGGGCTTAATCAGCCCCAGCATTTT
>TRBD1|NA|TRBV13|TRBJ1-2
CASSLDRGPPYGYTF
TGTGCCAGCAGCTTAGACAGGGGGCCACCCTATGGCTACACCTTC
>NA|NA|TRBV30|TRBJ1-6
CAWSVSATYNSPLHF
TGTGCCTGGAGTGTAAGCGCTACCTATAATTCACCCCTCCACTTT
>NA|NA|TRBV3-1/TRBV3-2|TRBJ2-7
CASSGDSHPYEQYF
TGTGCCAGCAGCGGCGACAGCCACCCCTACGAGCAGTACTTC
>TRBD1|NA|TRBV5-1|TRBJ1-2
CASSPNDRGWIGYTF
TGCGCCAGCAGCCCAAATGACAGGGGGTGGATCGGCTACACCTTC
>NA|NA|TRBV27|TRBJ2-3
CASSFGPGSGLLDTQYF
TGTGCCAGCAGTTTTGGTCCAGGGTCCGGGTTGTTAGATACGCAGTATTTT
>NA|NA|TRBV14|TRBJ1-6
CASSQDFERNSPLHF
TGTGCCAGCAGCCAAGATTTCGAGAGGAATTCACCCCTCCACTTT
>NA|NA|TRBV28|TRBJ2-7
CASSLSTVSYEQYF
TGTGCCAGCAGTTTATCGACAGTTTCCTACGAGCAGTACTTC
>TRBD1|NA|TRBV29-1|TRBJ1-2
CSVWKGATGNYGYTF
TGCAGCGTTTGGAAGGGGGCTACAGGGAACTATGGCTACACCTTC
>NA|NA|TRBV5-4|TRBJ1-4
CASSPDYRANEKLFF
TGTGCCAGCAGCCCGGATTATCGGGCTAATGAAAAACTGTTTTTT
>NA|few|TRBV4-2|TRBJ1-1
CASSQDLMAWRGTEAFF
TGTGCCAGCAGCCAAGATCTTATGGCCTGGAGGGGCACTGAAGCTTTCTTT
>NA|NA|TRBV28|TRBJ2-1
CASTNSLGNNEQFF
TGTGCCAGCACTAATAGTCTAGGAAACAATGAGCAGTTCTTC
>NA|NA|TRBV19|TRBJ1-2
CASSIFGGSNYGYTF
TGTGCCAGTAGTATCTTCGGGGGGTCGAACTATGGCTACACCTTC
>NA|NA|TRBV4-1|TRBJ2-5
CASSQGFRTTRAATQYF
TGCGCCAGCAGCCAGGGATTCCGAACTACTAGGGCTGCGACCCAGTACTTC
>TRBD2|NA|TRBV18|TRBJ2-7
CASSYGLAGTSYEQYF
TGTGCCAGCTCATATGGACTAGCGGGAACCTCCTACGAGCAGTACTTC
>NA|NA|TRBV5-6|TRBJ1-1
CASSSLNRADTEAFF
TGTGCCAGCAGCTCCTTAAACAGGGCGGACACTGAAGCTTTCTTT
>TRBD1|NA|TRBV5-1|TRBJ2-1
CASSWTGTMEVF
TGCGCCAGCAGCTGGACAGGGACCATGGAGGTCTTC
>NA|NA|TRBV5-6|TRBJ2-7
CASSLAGSEQYF
TGTGCCAGCAGCTTGGCCGGGTCCGAGCAGTACTTC
>TRBD2|once|TRBV7-3|TRBJ2-7
CASSLTPTSGSYEQYF
TGTGCCAGCAGCTTAACCCCGACTAGCGGGAGCTACGAGCAGTACTTC
>NA|NA|TRBV6-2/TRBV6-3|TRBJ2-1
CASSSGRAYNEQFF
TGTGCCAGCAGTTCCGGGCGGGCTTACAATGAGCAGTTCTTC
>NA|NA|TRBV21-1|TRBJ1-4
CASSKSRGAENNEKLFF
TGTGCCAGCAGCAAAAGCCGGGGGGCAGAAAATAATGAAAAACTGTTTTTT
>TRBD1|NA|TRBV29-1|TRBJ1-3
CSVTGVSGNTIYF
TGCAGCGTTACAGGGGTCTCTGGAAACACCATATATTTT
>NA|NA|TRBV19|TRBJ1-1
CASSIFLGSYSEAFF
TGTGCCAGTAGTATATTTTTAGGCTCTTACAGCGAAGCTTTCTTT
>NA|many|TRBV4-3|TRBJ2-7
CASSQEGTSYEQYF
TGCGCCAGCAGCCAAGAGGGCACTTCCTACGAGCAGTACTTC
>NA|once|TRBV5-1|TRBJ2-3
CASSIQGEGDTQYF
TGCGCCAGCAGCATACAGGGGGAGGGGGATACGCAGTATTTT
>TRBD1|NA|TRBV11-3|TRBJ1-5
CASSLSGQANQPQHF
TGTGCCAGCAGCTTATCGGGACAGGCCAATCAGCCCCAGCATTTT
>NA|NA|TRBV2|TRBJ1-5
CASSDTLAPGSAQHF
TGTGCCAGCAGCGATACCTTGGCACCTGGCTCAGCCCAGCATTTT
>TRBD1|NA|TRBV27|TRBJ1-2
CASSSYRGSSYGYTF
TGTGCCAGCAGTTCCTACAGGGGTTCAAGCTATGGCTACACCTTC
>NA|NA|TRBV29-1|TRBJ2-5
CSDTPQGVETQYF
TGCAGCGACACCCCACAGGGAGTTGAGACCCAGTACTTC
>NA|NA|TRBV19|TRBJ1-1
CASSISSRGLGTEAFF
TGTGCCAGTAGTATTAGTTCGAGGGGGTTGGGCACTGAAGCTTTCTTT
>NA|NA|TRBV7-2|TRBJ2-3
CASSLPGGADTQYF
TGTGCCAGCAGCCTTCCCGGGGGAGCAGATACGCAGTATTTT
>TRBD1|NA|TRBV19|TRBJ1-6
CASSIGNRGLAPLHF
TGTGCCAGTAGTATCGGGAACAGGGGGCTAGCACCCCTCCACTTT
>NA|NA|TRBV2|TRBJ2-3
CASSAQGEVQYF
TGTGCCAGCAGCGCTCAGGGGGAGGTTCAGTATTTT
>NA|NA|TRBV7-6|TRBJ1-1
CASSLAVTGNTEAFF
TGTGCCAGCAGCTTAGCTGTGACAGGGAACACTGAAGCTTTCTTT
>NA|once|TRBV19|TRBJ1-6
CASTIGASSSPLHF
TGTGCCAGTACCATAGGGGCCTCTAGTTCACCCCTCCACTTT
>NA|NA|TRBV27|TRBJ1-6
CASSWSTGSPLHF
TGTGCCAGCTCTTGGAGTACAGGGTCACCCCTCCACTTT
>NA|NA|TRBV21-1|TRBJ2-7
CASSKAVRISPDEQYF
TGTGCCAGCAGCAAAGCGGTTAGAATCTCTCCGGACGAGCAGTACTTC
>NA|NA|TRBV6-5|TRBJ1-1
CASKNREGWNTEAFF
TGTGCCAGCAAAAACAGGGAGGGGTGGAACACTGAAGCTTTCTTT
>NA|NA|TRBV7-9|TRBJ2-1
CASSFVAYNEQFF
TGTGCCAGCAGCTTCGTAGCCTACAATGAGCAGTTCTTC
>NA|NA|TRBV4-1|TRBJ1-4
CASSQEGVMGEKLFF
TGCGCCAGCAGCCAAGAAGGGGTCATGGGTGAAAAACTGTTTTTT
>TRBD2|NA|TRBV5-1|TRBJ2-1
CASSSQRGDYNEQFF
TGCGCCAGCAGCTCCCAGCGGGGGGATTACAATGAGCAGTTCTTC
>TRBD1|NA|TRBV2|TRBJ1-2
CASSELGQGFYGYTF
TGTGCCAGCAGTGAACTAGGACAGGGGTTCTATGGCTACACCTTC
>NA|NA|TRBV5-4|TRBJ2-1
CASSLRRGSSYNEQFF
TGTGCCAGCAGCTTGCGGCGGGGTAGCTCCTACAATGAGCAGTTCTTC
>NA|NA|TRBV11-1|TRBJ2-1
CASSLATGSDEQFF
TGTGCCAGCAGCTTAGCCACAGGGTCGGATGAGCAGTTCTTC
>NA|NA|TRBV24-1|TRBJ1-2
CATSEPTGTAGGYTF
TGTGCCACCAGTGAGCCTACCGGGACCGCGGGGGGCTACACCTTC
>NA|NA|TRBV28|TRBJ1-2
CASSLGGVWDRGLYGYTF
TGTGCCAGCAGTCTAGGCGGAGTTTGGGATAGGGGTTTGTATGGCTACACCTTC
>NA|NA|TRBV9|TRBJ1-3
CASSVAAAGTRSGNTIYF
TGTGCCAGCAGCGTAGCGGCCGCCGGGACACGCTCTGGAAACACCATATATTTT
>TRBD1|few|TRBV7-9|TRBJ1-2
CASSSPGGYKDGYTF
TGTGCCAGCAGCTCCCCAGGGGGCTATAAGGATGGCTACACCTTC
>NA|NA|TRBV29-1|TRBJ1-1
CSAAPGLNTEAFF
TGCAGCGCCGCCCCGGGTCTGAACACTGAAGCTTTCTTT
>NA|NA|TRBV30|TRBJ1-2
CAWSIQTAAGYGYTF
TGTGCCTGGAGTATCCAGACGGCGGCGGGTTATGGCTACACCTTC
>NA|NA|TRBV2|TRBJ1-6
CASTLGLTSPLHF
TGTGCCAGCACCCTGGGGCTGACTTCACCCCTCCACTTT
>NA|NA|TRBV7-9|TRBJ1-5
CASSASGTLSGNQPQHF
TGTGCCAGCAGCGCATCCGGGACACTCAGCGGCAATCAGCCCCAGCATTTT